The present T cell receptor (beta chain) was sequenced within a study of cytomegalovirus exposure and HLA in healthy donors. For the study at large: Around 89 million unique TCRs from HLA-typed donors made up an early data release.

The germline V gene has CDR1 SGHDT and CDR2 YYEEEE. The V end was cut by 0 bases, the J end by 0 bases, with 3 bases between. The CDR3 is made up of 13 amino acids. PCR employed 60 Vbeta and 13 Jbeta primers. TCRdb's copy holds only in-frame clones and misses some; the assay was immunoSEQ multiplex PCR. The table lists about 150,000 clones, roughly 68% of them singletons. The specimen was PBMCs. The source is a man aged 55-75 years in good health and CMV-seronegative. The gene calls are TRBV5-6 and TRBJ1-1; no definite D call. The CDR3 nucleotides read TGTGCCAGCAGCTTGGTATTGAACACTGAAGCTTTCTTT. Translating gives CASSLVLNTEAFF.